This entry lists 25 T cell receptor beta chains sequenced from one sample in a study of blood T cell repertoires in COVID-19. TCRdb's copy holds only in-frame clones and misses some; the assay was immunoSEQ multiplex PCR. The profile shows 310,000 or so clones, about 89% of them singletons. Sequencing was done on a sample of peripheral blood. The source of these receptors is a young man who had recovered from COVID-19.

V usage is TRBV11-2 and J usage is TRBJ2-2; D is uncertain. CDR1 is SGHAT, CDR2 FQNNGV, per germline. The germline V and J ends were trimmed by 1 base and 5 bases, with 11 bases remaining between them. The CDR3 has 15 amino acids. The CDR3 DNA reads TGTGCCAGCAGCTTAGTGCCGGTGAGGACCGGGGAGCTGTTTTTT. It codes for CASSLVPVRTGELFF.

The rearrangement uses TRBV13 and TRBJ1-6; a weak D match, TRBD1 (5 bases). The CDR3 has 20 amino acids. The germline V and J ends were trimmed by 6 bases and 7 bases, with 31 bases remaining between them. Germline V CDR1 and CDR2: PRHDT, FYEKMQ (reference sequence). CDR3 bases: TGTGCCAGCAGTCCACATTTTGGGGGACTCAGGACCGGTGGCAATTCACCCCTCCACTTT. As protein: CASSPHFGGLRTGGNSPLHF.

The V and J genes are TRBV10-3 and TRBJ2-7; D gene uncertain. V was trimmed by 8 bases and J by 3 bases, leaving 14 bases between them. CDR1 is ENHRY and CDR2 is SYGVKD in the germline V gene. The CDR3 is 13 residues long. In DNA, the CDR3 is TGTGCCATCTCTCTGGCGGCCTACTACGAGCAGTACTTC. The encoded protein is CAISLAAYYEQYF.

This clone turned up a few times. The chain uses TRBV6-1 and TRBJ2-3, with TRBD1 as a possible D gene (6 bases). The CDR3 extends over 17 amino acids. The V and J ends lost 4 bases and 2 bases respectively, with 19 bases between them. The germline V gene encodes CDR1 MNHNS and CDR2 SASEGT. The CDR3 DNA reads TGTGCCAGCAGTGTGGTGGACAGCGCTCTCAACACAGATACGCAGTATTTT. The encoded protein is CASSVVDSALNTDTQYF.

The rearrangement links TRBV7-2 to TRBJ1-2; weak D call: TRBD1 (6 bases). The germline gives CDR1 SGHTA, CDR2 FQGNSA. The CDR3 is 13 amino acids. Between the trimmed V and J ends, which lost 5 bases and 4 bases, there was a span of 11 bases. CDR3: CASSGGAGYGYTF. For the CDR3, the DNA is TGTGCCAGCAGCGGGGGCGCCGGCTATGGCTACACCTTC.

This rearrangement joins TRBV3-1 (or the pseudogene TRBV3-2) to TRBJ1-2, with 7 bases that match TRBD1. CDR3 length equals 20 residues. The V segment lost 0 bases and the J segment 3 bases; nucleotides outside the gene matches: 19. Germline V CDR1 and CDR2: LGHDT, YNNKEL (reference sequence). In DNA, the CDR3 is TGTGCCAGCAGCCAAGATGGGGTTATTTCGGGGACAGCGGATTACTATGGCTACACCTTC. Translating gives CASSQDGVISGTADYYGYTF.

The J gene is TRBJ2-1, the V gene TRBV28; 7 bases line up with TRBD1. The length of the CDR3 is 15 residues. Losses at the gene ends were 8 bases for V and 5 bases for J; bases not matched to a gene: 12. Germline loops: CDR1 MDHEN, CDR2 SYDVKM. CDR3 in DNA: TGTGCCAGCCATTCGGACAGGCTCTCGGACAATGAGCAGTTCTTC. Translating it yields CASHSDRLSDNEQFF.

V is TRBV19 and J is TRBJ2-7; 9 bases map to TRBD1. Trimming cost V 5 bases and J 5 bases; bases outside gene matches: 13. The CDR3 runs to 16 residues. Per the germline V gene, CDR1 is LNHDA and CDR2 is SQIVND (reference sequence). For the CDR3, the DNA is TGTGCCAGTAGTGGACCGGGACAGGGATCCCCCAACGAGCAGTACTTC. Translation: CASSGPGQGSPNEQYF.

J is TRBJ1-2 and V is TRBV27; 9 nucleotides line up with TRBD1. The CDR3 is 16 residues long. V lost 0 bases and J lost 6; bases outside the gene matches: 8. Germline CDR1 reads MNHEY; CDR2 reads SMNVEV (reference sequence). The CDR3: CASSLSSGTGLNGYTF. The DNA of the CDR3 is TGTGCCAGCAGTTTATCCTCCGGGACAGGGTTAAATGGCTACACCTTC.

The chain employs TRBV15 and TRBJ1-1; maybe TRBD1 (5 bases). Germline loops: CDR1 LNHNV, CDR2 YYDKDF (reference sequence). The CDR3 consists of 14 residues. Trimming took off 3 bases at V and 0 bases at J, with 8 bases between the two ends. This CDR3 reads CATSRQQVNTEAFF. As DNA, the CDR3 is TGTGCCACCAGCAGGCAACAGGTGAACACTGAAGCTTTCTTT.

CDR3 DNA: TGTGCCAGCAGCCCGAAGACCCACTACAGGGAAGGTAGAGAAAAACTGTTTTTT. Its translation is CASSPKTHYREGREKLFF. The J gene is TRBJ1-4, the V gene TRBV9, with D perhaps matching TRBD1 (6 bases). Germline V gives CDR1 SGDLS, CDR2 YYNGEE. CDR3 size: 18 residues. Between the trimmed V and J ends, which lost 4 bases and 8 bases, there was a span of 27 bases.

This chain links TRBV7-2 with TRBJ2-1; 7 bases line up with TRBD1. CDR3 length equals 15 residues. The germline V gene has CDR1 SGHTA and CDR2 FQGNSA. V gave up 1 base and J gave up 3 bases; unmatched junction bases: 3. The CDR3 here is CASSLVGTDYNEQFF. In DNA form, the CDR3 reads TGTGCCAGCAGCTTAGTGGGGACAGACTACAATGAGCAGTTCTTC.

This chain joins TRBV18 and TRBJ1-1; D gene uncertain. V was trimmed by 0 bases and J by 5 bases, leaving 13 bases between them. The germline gives CDR1 KGHSH, CDR2 LQKENI. This CDR3 spans 15 amino acids. This CDR3 is CASSPPEVWSTEAFF. In DNA, the CDR3 is TGTGCCAGCTCACCACCCGAGGTATGGTCTACTGAAGCTTTCTTT.

The genes are TRBV5-4 and TRBJ2-7; D gene uncertain. Germline CDR1 and CDR2: SGHNT and YYREEE (reference sequence). V was pared by 0 bases and J by 3 bases, with 16 bases between. The CDR3 extends over 16 amino acids. CDR3: CASSLGSADGLYEQYF. In DNA form, the CDR3 reads TGTGCCAGCAGCTTGGGTTCGGCAGATGGGCTCTACGAGCAGTACTTC.

This clone was observed a handful of times. The V gene is TRBV6-5, the J gene TRBJ1-3; D is undetermined. Trimming removed 0 bases at V and 3 bases at J, with 12 bases between. Germline V lookup: CDR1 MNHEY, CDR2 SVGAGI. This CDR3 has 16 amino acids. CDR3 nucleotides: TGTGCCAGCAGTTACTCGAAAATCGGTGATGGAAACACCATATATTTT. Residues: CASSYSKIGDGNTIYF.

The chain couples TRBV3-1 (or the pseudogene TRBV3-2) to TRBJ2-7; TRBD2 might be the D (6 bases). V gave up 0 bases and J gave up 2 bases, with 11 bases separating them. The CDR3 length is 15 residues. Germline CDR1 LGHDT, CDR2 YNNKEL (reference sequence). The CDR3 region has the DNA TGTGCCAGCAGCCAAGATGGGGAGGCACCCTACGAGCAGTACTTC. This translates into CASSQDGEAPYEQYF.

The DNA of the CDR3 is TGTGCCAGCAGTTCCGGGTGGGACAGTAACTATGGCTACACCTTC. This gives the protein CASSSGWDSNYGYTF. The genes are TRBV27 and TRBJ1-2; TRBD1 agrees at 7 bases. Germline assignment: CDR1 MNHEY and CDR2 SMNVEV (reference sequence). V lost 4 bases, J lost 1 base, and 6 bases stayed unmatched. The CDR3 has 15 residues.

The chain employs TRBV30 and TRBJ2-7; 9 positions agree with TRBD1. The CDR3 covers 15 residues. Germline V gene lookup returns CDR1 GTSNPN and CDR2 SVGIG (reference sequence). With 3 bases clipped from V and 5 bases from J, the junction kept 11 bases outside the gene matches. CDR3 amino acids: CAWRLTGGRGDEQYF. The CDR3 DNA sequence: TGTGCCTGGAGGCTTACAGGGGGCCGGGGGGACGAGCAGTACTTC.

The chain couples TRBV12-3 or TRBV12-4 to TRBJ2-1; TRBD2 agrees at 7 bases. The CDR3 is made up of 12 amino acids. Losses at the gene ends were 5 bases for V and 9 bases for J; bases not matched to a gene: 4. CDR3 in amino acids: CASSRGEVEQFF. CDR3 nucleotide sequence: TGTGCCAGCAGTCGGGGGGAGGTTGAGCAGTTCTTC.

V and J are TRBV7-2 and TRBJ2-1, with 7 bases fitting TRBD2. V was clipped by 5 bases and J by 9 bases; unmatched bases: 7. This CDR3 has 13 amino acids. Germline V gene data show CDR1 as SGHTA and CDR2 as FQGNSA. Written as DNA, the CDR3 is TGTGCCAGCAGCAGCACTAGCGTCGGTGAGCAGTTCTTC. It specifies CASSSTSVGEQFF.

The chain couples TRBV14 to TRBJ2-5; tentative D call: TRBD2 (5 bases). The germline CDR1 and CDR2 sequences are SGHDN and FVKESK. V was pared by 1 base and J by 2 bases, with 14 bases between. The CDR3 has 16 residues. The CDR3 bases are TGTGCCAGCAGCCAAGGAGGAGGCACAGCTCAAGAGACCCAGTACTTC. Its translation: CASSQGGGTAQETQYF.

This clone appeared a single time. This sequence joins TRBV6-5 and TRBJ2-7; D remains ambiguous. CDR3 length equals 13 residues. CDR1 and CDR2 from the germline V gene are MNHEY and SVGAGI. V dropped 0 bases and J dropped 6 bases, with 9 bases sitting between them. CDR3 loop: CASSYSTLGEQYF. CDR3 bases: TGTGCCAGCAGTTACTCGACTTTGGGCGAGCAGTACTTC.

The V call is TRBV19, the J call TRBJ1-2; unclear D gene. The germline V and J ends were trimmed by 9 bases and 4 bases, with 15 bases remaining between them. The CDR3 contains 13 residues. Germline CDR1 is LNHDA and CDR2 is SQIVND (reference sequence). CDR3 bases: TGTGCCAGCAGTCGGACGGGGTCCTATGGCTACACCTTC. Protein: CASSRTGSYGYTF. Drawing the rest from reference TRBV19 and TRBJ1-2, the complete variable domain is DGGITQSPKYLFRKEGQNVTLSCEQNLNHDAMYWYRQDPGQGLRLIYYSQIVNDFQKGDIAEGYSVSREKKESFPLTVTSAQKNPTAFYLCASSRTGSYGYTFGSGTRLTVV.

The DNA of the CDR3 is TGCGCCAGCAGCCTAACAGGGTTGGACACTGAAGCTTTCTTT. Its protein is CASSLTGLDTEAFF. This chain joins TRBV5-1 and TRBJ1-1; possible D gene TRBD1, 6 bases. The germline CDR1 and CDR2 sequences are SGHRS and YFSETQ. V was trimmed by 4 bases and J by 3 bases, leaving 13 bases between them. The CDR3 totals 14 residues.

This chain joins TRBV14 and TRBJ2-7; 10 bases are shared with TRBD2. This CDR3 comprises 19 residues. Germline CDR1 and CDR2: SGHDN and FVKESK. V lost 3 bases to trimming and J lost 2 bases; unmatched junction nucleotides: 16. This chain's CDR3 is CASSHPGTSDLFPPYEQYF. CDR3 bases: TGTGCCAGCAGCCATCCCGGGACTAGCGATCTTTTCCCCCCCTACGAGCAGTACTTC. Drawing the rest from reference TRBV14 and TRBJ2-7, the complete variable domain is EAGVTQFPSHSVIEKGQTVTLRCDPISGHDNLYWYRRVMGKEIKFLLHFVKESKQDESGMPNNRFLAERTGGTYSTLKVQPAELEDSGVYFCASSHPGTSDLFPPYEQYFGPGTRLTVT.